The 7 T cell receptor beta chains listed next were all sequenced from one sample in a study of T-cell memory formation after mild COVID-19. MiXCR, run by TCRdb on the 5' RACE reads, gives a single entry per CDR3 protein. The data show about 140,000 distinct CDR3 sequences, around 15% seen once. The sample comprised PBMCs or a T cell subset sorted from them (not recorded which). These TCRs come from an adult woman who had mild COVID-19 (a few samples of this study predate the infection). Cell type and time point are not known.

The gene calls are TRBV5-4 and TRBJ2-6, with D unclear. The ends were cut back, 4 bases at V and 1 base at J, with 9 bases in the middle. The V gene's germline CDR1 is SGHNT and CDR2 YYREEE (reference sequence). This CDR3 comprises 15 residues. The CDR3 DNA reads TGTGCCAGCAGCCTTCTGGGGTCTGGGGCCAACGTCCTGACTTTC. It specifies CASSLLGSGANVLTF.

The CDR3 sequence is CATSPGADSYEQYF. The CDR3 nucleotides read TGTGCCACCAGCCCCGGGGCGGATAGCTACGAGCAGTACTTC. The chain has TRBV24-1 and TRBJ2-7; D might be TRBD1 or TRBD2, each matching 5 bases. Trimming shortened V by 7 bases and J by 3 bases, and 15 bases separated the two germline ends. Germline V lookup: CDR1 KGHDR, CDR2 SFDVKD. This CDR3 is built from 14 residues.

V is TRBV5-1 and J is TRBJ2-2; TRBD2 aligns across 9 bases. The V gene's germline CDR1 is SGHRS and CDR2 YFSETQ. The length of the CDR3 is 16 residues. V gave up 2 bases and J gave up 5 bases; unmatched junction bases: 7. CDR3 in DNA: TGCGCCAGCAGCTTTCGGCTAGCGGGACCTACCGGGGAGCTGTTTTTT. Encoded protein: CASSFRLAGPTGELFF.

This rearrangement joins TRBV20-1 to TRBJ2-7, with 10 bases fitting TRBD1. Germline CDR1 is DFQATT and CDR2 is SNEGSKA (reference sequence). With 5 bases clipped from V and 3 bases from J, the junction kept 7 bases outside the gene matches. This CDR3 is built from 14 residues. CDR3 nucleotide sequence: TGCAGTGCTGGTCAGGACAGGGGGGTCTACGAGCAGTACTTC. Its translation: CSAGQDRGVYEQYF.

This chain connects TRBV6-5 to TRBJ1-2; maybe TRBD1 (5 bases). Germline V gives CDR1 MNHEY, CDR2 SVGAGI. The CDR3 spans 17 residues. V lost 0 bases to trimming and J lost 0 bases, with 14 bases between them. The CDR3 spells CASSYSLEGPPNYGYTF. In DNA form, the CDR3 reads TGTGCCAGCAGTTACTCTCTAGAGGGACCTCCTAACTATGGCTACACCTTC.

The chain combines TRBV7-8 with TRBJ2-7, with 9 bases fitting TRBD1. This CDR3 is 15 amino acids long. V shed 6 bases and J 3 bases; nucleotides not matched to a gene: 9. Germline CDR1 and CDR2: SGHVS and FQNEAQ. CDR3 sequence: CASSLNRDRDYEQYF. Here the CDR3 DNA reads TGTGCCAGCAGTCTTAACCGGGACAGGGACTACGAGCAGTACTTC.

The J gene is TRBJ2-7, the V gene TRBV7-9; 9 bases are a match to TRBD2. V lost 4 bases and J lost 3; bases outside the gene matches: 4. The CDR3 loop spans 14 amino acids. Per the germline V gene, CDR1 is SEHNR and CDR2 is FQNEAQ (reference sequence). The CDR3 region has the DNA TGTGCCAGCAGCTCAGCGGGAGGCAACTACGAGCAGTACTTC. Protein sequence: CASSSAGGNYEQYF.